This TCR beta chain was obtained from a study of shared clonotypes between healthy human individuals. The junction had 5 bases not matched to a gene; V was cut back by 0 bases and J by 5 bases. This CDR3 contains 15 residues. Germline V gives CDR1 SGHRS, CDR2 YFSETQ. Clones were sequenced by immunoSEQ multiplex PCR, and TCRdb holds only the in-frame ones, with some missing. The data hold roughly 2.1 million clones, with roughly 91% observed a single time. CD45RO-negative, CCR7-selected cells formed the naive CD8 fraction, which excluded terminally differentiated effector memory CD45RA+ cells. The study drew all its donors from Caucasian adults living in Nashville, Tennessee.

Sequencing was performed on naive CD8+ T cells from PBMCs. The TCR sequence derives from a man aged 18 to 29 in good health. Some clones in this sample may be carry-over from other donors' samples. V is TRBV5-1 and J is TRBJ2-1; 7 bases line up with TRBD2. As DNA, the CDR3 is TGCGCCAGCAGCTTGGGGGAGGGAGTGGACAATGAGCAGTTCTTC. This encodes CASSLGEGVDNEQFF. Supplemented by reference TRBV5-1 and TRBJ2-1, the full variable domain reads KAGVTQTPRYLIKTRGQQVTLSCSPISGHRSVSWYQQTPGQGLQFLFEYFSETQRNKGNFPGRFSGRQFSNSRSEMNVSTLELGDSALYLCASSLGEGVDNEQFFGPGTRLTVL.